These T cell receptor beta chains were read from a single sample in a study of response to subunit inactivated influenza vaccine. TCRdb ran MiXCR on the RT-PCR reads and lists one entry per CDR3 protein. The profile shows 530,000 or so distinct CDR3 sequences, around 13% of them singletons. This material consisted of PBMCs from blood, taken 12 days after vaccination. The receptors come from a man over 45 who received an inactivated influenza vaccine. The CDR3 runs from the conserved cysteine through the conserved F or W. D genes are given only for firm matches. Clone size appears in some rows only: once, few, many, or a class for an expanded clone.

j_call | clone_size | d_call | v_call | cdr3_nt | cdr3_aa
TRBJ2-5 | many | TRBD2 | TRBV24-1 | TGTGCCACCAGTCTGGGGGGGACCCAAGAGACCCAGTACTTC | CATSLGGTQETQYF
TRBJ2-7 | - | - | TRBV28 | TGTGCCAGCAGTTTACTCAGCCTAGCGCCCCCGCATCAGTACTTC | CASSLLSLAPPHQYF
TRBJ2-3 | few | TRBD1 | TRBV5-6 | TGTGCCAGCAGCTTGCTTGGGACAGGCCGAGATACGCAGTATTTT | CASSLLGTGRDTQYF
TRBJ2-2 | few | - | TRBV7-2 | TGTGCCAGCAGCCCCGGGGGAGACACCGGGGAGCTGTTTTTT | CASSPGGDTGELFF
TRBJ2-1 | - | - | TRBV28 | TGTGCCAGCAGTTCCTCCTTCGGGCTAGCCAACTTATACAATGAGCAGTTCTTC | CASSSSFGLANLYNEQFF
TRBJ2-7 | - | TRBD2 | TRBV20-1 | TGCAGTGCTAGAGGGCTAGCGGGGGGCAACTACGAGCAGTACTTC | CSARGLAGGNYEQYF
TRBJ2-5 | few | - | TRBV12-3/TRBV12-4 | TGTGCCAGCAGCCGGTTATGGGAGACCCAGTACTTC | CASSRLWETQYF
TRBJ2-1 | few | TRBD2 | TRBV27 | TGTGCCAGCAGTTCTCTAGCGGGGGACTCCTACAATGAGCAGTTCTTC | CASSSLAGDSYNEQFF
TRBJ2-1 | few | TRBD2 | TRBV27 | TGTGCCAGCTTTCCGGGACTAGGGAATGAGCAGTTCTTC | CASFPGLGNEQFF
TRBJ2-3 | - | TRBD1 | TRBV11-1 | TGTGCCAGCAGTCTACCGGGACAGGGGTACGGTACGCAGTATTTT | CASSLPGQGYGTQYF
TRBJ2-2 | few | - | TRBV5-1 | TGCGCCAGCAGCTTCCTTCGGTGGTCCGGGGAGCTGTTTTTT | CASSFLRWSGELFF
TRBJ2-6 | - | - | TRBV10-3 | TGTGCCATCAGTGAGGGTACCGGGGCCAACGTCCTGACTTTC | CAISEGTGANVLTF
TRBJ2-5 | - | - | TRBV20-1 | TGCAGTGCTAGAGAGGCGGGGAATATAGAGACCCAGTACTTC | CSAREAGNIETQYF